Below are 9 T cell receptor beta chains sequenced from a single sample in a study of OX40 agonist ivuxolimab in advanced cancers. This table comes from immunoSEQ multiplex PCR, and its TCRdb copy is limited to in-frame clones, with some not included. The table shows roughly 70,000 clones, with over 80% occurring only once. The sample here was CD4+ or CD8+ T cells sorted from blood, taken in a trial of the OX40 agonist ivuxolimab. These receptors were collected from an adult with an advanced solid tumor such as melanoma, head and neck, liver or kidney cancer.

The V and J genes are TRBV6-4 and TRBJ2-7, with no clear D. The CDR3 length is 17 residues. V lost 2 bases, J lost 1 base, and 18 bases lay in between. Germline-derived CDR1 and CDR2 are MRHNA and SNTAGT. The CDR3 sequence: CASSDDSPQTYSYEQYF. The DNA for the CDR3 is TGTGCCAGCAGTGACGACTCCCCCCAAACGTATTCCTACGAGCAGTACTTC.

This rearrangement joins TRBV7-9 to TRBJ1-1; the D gene is possibly TRBD1 (5 bases). The V end was cut by 6 bases, the J end by 4 bases, with 15 bases between. The CDR3 spans 14 residues. CDR1 is SEHNR and CDR2 is FQNEAQ in the germline V gene (reference sequence). In nucleotides, the CDR3 is TGTGCCAGCAGGTATCAGGGTGGTGGCACTGAAGCTTTCTTT. The encoded protein is CASRYQGGGTEAFF.

V and J are TRBV19 and TRBJ1-5; D is uncertain. The CDR3 is 15 amino acids. Germline-derived CDR1 and CDR2 are LNHDA and SQIVND (reference sequence). The V gene lost 0 bases and the J gene lost 7 bases, with 13 bases spanning the gap. Here the CDR3 DNA reads TGTGCCAGTAGTATAGATTTCGGGGTACGCCAGCCCCAGCATTTT. It codes for CASSIDFGVRQPQHF.

J is TRBJ2-7 and V is TRBV7-8, with D perhaps being TRBD1 or TRBD2 (6 bases each). The CDR3 contains 15 residues. Germline assignment: CDR1 SGHVS and CDR2 FQNEAQ. V shed 1 base and J shed 2 bases, with 12 bases lying between them. The CDR3 here is CASSLVGAGTYEQYF. The CDR3 nucleotides read TGTGCCAGCAGCTTAGTGGGGGCGGGGACCTACGAGCAGTACTTC. Using reference TRBV7-8 and TRBJ2-7 for the parts outside the CDR3, the full variable domain is GAGVSQSPRYKVAKRGQDVALRCDPISGHVSLFWYQQALGQGPEFLTYFQNEAQLDKSGLPSDRFFAERPEGSVSTLKIQRTQQEDSAVYLCASSLVGAGTYEQYFGPGTRLTVT.

This clone was observed a single time. The chain joins TRBV5-6 to TRBJ2-3; 7 bases align to TRBD1. V was clipped by 4 bases and J by 0 bases; unmatched bases: 5. The CDR3 runs to 15 residues. Germline CDR1 is SGHDT and CDR2 is YYEEEE. The DNA for the CDR3 is TGTGCCAGCAGCACCGGGACAGATAGCACAGATACGCAGTATTTT. It is translated as CASSTGTDSTDTQYF.

The chain combines TRBV7-9 with TRBJ1-5; D unclear. V was trimmed by 9 bases and J by 4 bases, leaving 7 bases between them. Germline assignment: CDR1 SEHNR and CDR2 FQNEAQ (reference sequence). The CDR3 covers 11 residues. The CDR3 DNA follows: TGTGCCAGTGGGGAGAATCAGCCCCAGCATTTT. It encodes CASGENQPQHF. Together with reference TRBV7-9 and TRBJ1-5, the CDR3 gives the full variable domain: DTGVSQNPRHKITKRGQNVTFRCDPISEHNRLYWYRQTLGQGPEFLTYFQNEAQLEKSRLLSDRFSAERPKGSFSTLEIQRTEQGDSAMYLCASGENQPQHFGDGTRLSIL.

DNA for the CDR3: TGTGCCAGCAGCTGGGAGGGACAGCTGAACACCGGGGAGCTGTTTTTT. Its protein product is CASSWEGQLNTGELFF. This chain connects TRBV5-8 to TRBJ2-2, with D perhaps TRBD1 or TRBD2 (7 bases each). Trimming stripped 3 bases from V and 1 base from J, with 13 bases between. CDR1 and CDR2 (germline): SGHTS, YDEGEE. There are 16 residues in the CDR3. Supplemented by reference TRBV5-8 and TRBJ2-2, the full variable domain reads EAGVTQSPTHLIKTRGQQATLRCSPISGHTSVYWYQQALGLGLQFLLWYDEGEERNRGNFPPRFSGRQFPNYSSELNVNALELEDSALYLCASSWEGQLNTGELFFGEGSRLTVL.

This chain connects TRBV13 to TRBJ1-3; no reliable D call. Germline V lookup: CDR1 PRHDT, CDR2 FYEKMQ (reference sequence). V lost 5 bases to trimming and J lost 1 base, with 3 bases between them. The length of the CDR3 is 12 residues. The CDR3 bases are TGTGCCAGCAGCGGGTCTGGAAACACCATATATTTT. Amino acid sequence: CASSGSGNTIYF.

This chain joins TRBV19 and TRBJ1-2; TRBD1 aligns across 8 bases. CDR1 and CDR2 (germline): LNHDA, SQIVND (reference sequence). CDR3 length: 15 amino acids. V lost 11 bases, J lost 7 bases, and 18 bases stayed unmatched. CDR3 loop: CASGGRDRLFAGYTF. The CDR3 nucleotides read TGTGCCTCCGGGGGCCGGGACAGGCTTTTTGCTGGCTACACCTTC.